This T cell receptor beta chain was documented in a study of control samples from healthy donors and cancer patients. Some clones are missing from TCRdb's copy, which holds only in-frame ones; the method was immunoSEQ multiplex PCR. Of about 150,000 clones listed, around 96% are singletons. V was shortened by 5 bases and J by 3 bases, with 11 bases between the two germline ends. The CDR3 runs 12 residues. CDR1 is SQVTM, CDR2 ANQGSEA, per germline. The sequence derives from a middle-aged woman in good health. Specimen: blood. The chain carries TRBV29-1 and TRBJ2-7; no definite D call. The CDR3 sequence: CSVRQNIYEQYF. As DNA, the CDR3 is TGCAGCGTTCGGCAGAATATCTACGAGCAGTACTTC.